The 21 T cell receptor beta chains below all came from one sample that was sequenced in a study of blood T cell repertoires in COVID-19. Clones were sequenced by immunoSEQ multiplex PCR, and TCRdb holds only the in-frame ones, with some missing. The table has about 120,000 clones, approximately 87% seen once. Sequenced input: peripheral blood. The receptor source for this set is a woman aged 50 to 65 with acute or convalescent COVID-19.

The genes are TRBV11-2 and TRBJ1-3; the D gene is possibly TRBD1 (6 bases). Per germline, CDR1 SGHAT and CDR2 FQNNGV. V lost 5 bases and J 6 bases, leaving 11 bases between the germline ends. This CDR3 is built from 13 residues. The CDR3 region has the DNA TGTGCCAGCAGCCTTGGACAGTCAAACACCATATATTTT. Protein: CASSLGQSNTIYF.

CDR3 sequence: CASSLSREAFDEQFF. Written as DNA, the CDR3 is TGTGCCAGCAGTCTGTCGCGGGAGGCCTTTGATGAGCAGTTCTTC. The rearrangement joins TRBV9 to TRBJ2-1; 8 bases agree with TRBD2. Trimming took 5 bases from V and 8 from J; bases not matched to a gene: 12. From germline, CDR1 is SGDLS and CDR2 YYNGEE. The CDR3 covers 15 residues.

The table lists this clone with a few counts. This sequence joins TRBV2 and TRBJ1-5, with TRBD1 identical over 10 bases. J gave up 5 bases and V 9 bases, and 4 bases lay outside the gene matches. The CDR3 has 13 residues. The germline V gene has CDR1 SNHLY and CDR2 FYNNEI. For the CDR3, the DNA is TGTGCCAGTGGGGACAGGGGCGATCAGCCCCAGCATTTT. Translating it yields CASGDRGDQPQHF.

This CDR3 reads CASSPTGNYGYTF. The CDR3 bases are TGTGCCAGCAGCCCGACAGGAAACTATGGCTACACCTTC. The chain is built from TRBV12-3 or TRBV12-4 and TRBJ1-2, with D possibly matching TRBD1 (6 bases). The CDR3 runs to 13 residues. The V end was cut by 6 bases, the J end by 2 bases, with 10 bases between.

V usage is TRBV10-3 and J usage is TRBJ2-5; TRBD1 aligns across 7 bases. V lost 6 bases to trimming and J lost 5 bases; unmatched junction nucleotides: 3. Looked up from germline, CDR1 is ENHRY and CDR2 is SYGVKD. The CDR3 loop spans 12 amino acids. The CDR3 DNA sequence: TGTGCCATCAGCGAGGGGGCGGAGACCCAGTACTTC. Translating gives CAISEGAETQYF.

The rearrangement joins TRBV19 to TRBJ2-3; TRBD2 might be the D (5 bases). Trimming pared 3 bases from V and 2 bases from J, leaving 18 bases between. CDR1 and CDR2 from the germline V gene are LNHDA and SQIVND (reference sequence). The CDR3 runs to 17 residues. The CDR3 region is CASSMWETGWDTDTQYF. CDR3 bases: TGTGCCAGTAGTATGTGGGAGACGGGGTGGGACACAGATACGCAGTATTTT.

The chain is built from TRBV19 and TRBJ1-1; 11 bases agree with TRBD1. The length of the CDR3 is 16 residues. Germline CDR1 and CDR2: LNHDA and SQIVND (reference sequence). The V and J ends lost 3 bases and 1 base, in that order; junction bases with no gene match: 4. CDR3 loop: CASSIFGQGANTEAFF. CDR3 DNA: TGTGCCAGTAGTATTTTCGGACAGGGGGCGAACACTGAAGCTTTCTTT.

The chain joins TRBV18 to TRBJ2-7; possibly TRBD2 for D (6 bases). V was clipped by 3 bases and J by 1 base, with 10 bases between them. Germline CDR1 reads KGHSH; CDR2 reads LQKENI. The CDR3 has 14 residues. The CDR3 is CASSPYRESYEQYF. Written as DNA, the CDR3 is TGTGCCAGCTCACCGTACCGGGAGTCCTACGAGCAGTACTTC.

This sequence joins TRBV19 and TRBJ1-5; TRBD1 might be the D (6 bases). The germline V gene has CDR1 LNHDA and CDR2 SQIVND (reference sequence). V lost 10 bases, J lost 7 bases, and 14 bases lay in between. The CDR3 runs to 12 residues. CDR3 in DNA: TGTGCCACACAGGGCATAAGGCAGCCCCAGCATTTT. Protein sequence: CATQGIRQPQHF.

V is TRBV9 and J is TRBJ2-7, with TRBD2 matching 9 bases. Trimming cost V 0 bases and J 6 bases; bases outside gene matches: 4. Germline CDR1 is SGDLS and CDR2 is YYNGEE. CDR3 length: 14 amino acids. The CDR3 nucleotides read TGTGCCAGCAGCGTAGTTAGCGGGAGAGGCGAGCAGTACTTC. It encodes CASSVVSGRGEQYF.

The rearrangement links TRBV21-1 to TRBJ2-7; the table's D call of TRBD2 was not tested on the DNA. TRBV21-1 is reported as a pseudogene. The length of the CDR3 is 14 residues. The CDR3 DNA reads as TGTGCCAGCAGACTAGCGGGCCTCCGGAGGGAGCAGTACTTC. Its protein product is CASRLAGLRREQYF.

This chain uses TRBV5-1 with TRBJ1-2; D possibly corresponds to TRBD1 (6 bases). The CDR3 is 14 amino acids. CDR1 is SGHRS and CDR2 is YFSETQ in the germline V gene. The V and J ends lost 4 bases and 2 bases respectively, with 12 bases between them. Here the CDR3 DNA reads TGCGCCAGCAGCCCCCGACAGGCCAACTATGGCTACACCTTC. Translation: CASSPRQANYGYTF.

The chain uses TRBV15 and TRBJ1-1; no clear D. V lost 0 bases, J lost 0 bases, and 8 bases lay in between. The CDR3 has 15 residues. Germline V gene sequence: CDR1 LNHNV, CDR2 YYDKDF (reference sequence). The CDR3 nucleotides are TGTGCCACCAGCAGAGATTCATCATTGAACACTGAAGCTTTCTTT. This sequence encodes CATSRDSSLNTEAFF.

The chain couples TRBV12-2 to TRBJ2-5; TRBD1, the table's D call, lacks a check against the DNA. TRBV12-2 is a documented pseudogene. The CDR3 is 14 residues long. In nucleotides, the CDR3 is TGTGCAAGTCGCCCCGGGACAGGACAAGAGACCCAGTACTTC. It specifies CASRPGTGQETQYF.

V and J are TRBV11-3 and TRBJ2-1; TRBD1 aligns across 7 bases. The germline gives CDR1 SGHNT, CDR2 YENEEA. V lost 0 bases and J lost 4; bases outside the gene matches: 0. This CDR3 has 14 amino acids. The CDR3 coding sequence is TGTGCCAGCAGCTTAGAGGGACAGTACAATGAGCAGTTCTTC. Translation: CASSLEGQYNEQFF.

The V call is TRBV5-1, the J call TRBJ2-3; TRBD2 aligns across 9 bases. The CDR3 is made up of 15 amino acids. Germline V CDR1 and CDR2: SGHRS, YFSETQ. The J segment lost 0 bases and the V segment lost 1 base, leaving 0 bases of the junction unmatched. The CDR3 loop is CASSLSGGSTDTQYF. The CDR3 DNA is TGCGCCAGCAGCTTGAGCGGGGGGAGCACAGATACGCAGTATTTT.

The V call is TRBV7-2, the J call TRBJ1-5; 9 bases are shared with TRBD1. The CDR3 has 15 amino acids. After removal of 4 bases from V and 4 bases from J, the junction contained 5 bases not matched to a gene. The germline gives CDR1 SGHTA, CDR2 FQGNSA. CDR3 DNA sequence: TGTGCCAGCAGCTCCTCCGGGACAGGGAATCAGCCCCAGCATTTT. Amino acids: CASSSSGTGNQPQHF.

This chain links TRBV19 with TRBJ1-5; D not certain. CDR3 length equals 16 residues. Germline CDR1 LNHDA, CDR2 SQIVND (reference sequence). The V end was cut by 6 bases, the J end by 0 bases, with 15 bases between. The CDR3 sequence: CASRPLQTYSNQPQHF. The CDR3 DNA is TGTGCCAGTAGACCTTTACAGACATATAGCAATCAGCCCCAGCATTTT.

V usage is TRBV19 and J usage is TRBJ2-2, with 7 bases fitting TRBD1. Trimming removed 5 bases from V and 1 base from J; junction bases left unmatched: 4. CDR3 length: 15 residues. Germline CDR1 LNHDA, CDR2 SQIVND (reference sequence). The CDR3 DNA sequence: TGTGCCAGTAGTCCCAGACAGGGGAACACCGGGGAGCTGTTTTTT. Encoded protein: CASSPRQGNTGELFF. Variable domain in full (rest from reference TRBV19 and TRBJ2-2): DGGITQSPKYLFRKEGQNVTLSCEQNLNHDAMYWYRQDPGQGLRLIYYSQIVNDFQKGDIAEGYSVSREKKESFPLTVTSAQKNPTAFYLCASSPRQGNTGELFFGEGSRLTVL.

The chain combines TRBV7-2 with TRBJ2-1, with D hard to call. The CDR3 consists of 14 residues. Germline loops: CDR1 SGHTA, CDR2 FQGNSA. Trimming left V 1 base short and J 8 bases short, with 12 bases between. The CDR3 coding sequence is TGTGCCAGCAGCTTAGATTACAGTTATTATGAGCAGTTCTTC. Translation gives CASSLDYSYYEQFF.

This chain links TRBV7-7 with TRBJ2-1; 7 positions agree with TRBD2. The germline CDR1 and CDR2 sequences are SSHAT and FNYEAQ (reference sequence). This CDR3 comprises 16 residues. The J segment lost 7 bases and the V segment lost 3 bases, leaving 12 bases of the junction unmatched. As DNA, the CDR3 is TGTGCCAGCAGCTTCAGCGGGAAAGCCCCCCTTAATGAGCAGTTCTTC. Translating it yields CASSFSGKAPLNEQFF.